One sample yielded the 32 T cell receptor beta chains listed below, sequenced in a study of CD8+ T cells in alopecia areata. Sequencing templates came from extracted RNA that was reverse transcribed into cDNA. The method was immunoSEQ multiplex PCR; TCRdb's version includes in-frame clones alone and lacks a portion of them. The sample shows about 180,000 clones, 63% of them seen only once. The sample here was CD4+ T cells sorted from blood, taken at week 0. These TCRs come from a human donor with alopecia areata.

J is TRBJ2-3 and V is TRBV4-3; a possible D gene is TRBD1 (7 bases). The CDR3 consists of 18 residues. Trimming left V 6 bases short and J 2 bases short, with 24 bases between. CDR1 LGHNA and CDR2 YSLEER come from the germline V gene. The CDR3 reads CASSDSGRSRGSTDTQYF. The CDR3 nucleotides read TGCGCCAGCAGTGACTCGGGGAGGTCCAGGGGGTCCACAGATACGCAGTATTTT.

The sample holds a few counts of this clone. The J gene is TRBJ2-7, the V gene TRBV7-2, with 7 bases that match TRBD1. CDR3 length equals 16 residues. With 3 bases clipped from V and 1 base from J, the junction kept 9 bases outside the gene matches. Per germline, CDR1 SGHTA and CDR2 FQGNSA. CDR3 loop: CASSFYLPTGSYEQYF. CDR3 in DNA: TGTGCCAGCAGCTTCTACCTGCCGACAGGGTCCTACGAGCAGTACTTC.

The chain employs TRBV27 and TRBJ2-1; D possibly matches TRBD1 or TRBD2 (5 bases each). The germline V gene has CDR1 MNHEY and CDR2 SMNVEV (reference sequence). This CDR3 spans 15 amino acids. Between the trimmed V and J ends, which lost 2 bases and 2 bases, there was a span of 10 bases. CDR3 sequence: CASSLGDPAYNEQFF. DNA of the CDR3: TGTGCCAGCAGTTTAGGGGACCCGGCCTACAATGAGCAGTTCTTC.

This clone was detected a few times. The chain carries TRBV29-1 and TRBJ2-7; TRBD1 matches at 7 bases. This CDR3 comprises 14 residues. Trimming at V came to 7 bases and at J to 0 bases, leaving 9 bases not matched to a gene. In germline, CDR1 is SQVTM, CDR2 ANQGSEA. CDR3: CSARTGRSSYEQYF. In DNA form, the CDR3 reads TGCAGCGCCCGGACAGGCAGGAGCTCCTACGAGCAGTACTTC.

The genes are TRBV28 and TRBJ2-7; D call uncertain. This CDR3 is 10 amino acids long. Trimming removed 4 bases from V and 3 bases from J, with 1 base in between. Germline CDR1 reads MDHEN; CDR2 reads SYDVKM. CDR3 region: CASSYYEQYF. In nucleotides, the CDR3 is TGTGCCAGCAGTTACTACGAGCAGTACTTC.

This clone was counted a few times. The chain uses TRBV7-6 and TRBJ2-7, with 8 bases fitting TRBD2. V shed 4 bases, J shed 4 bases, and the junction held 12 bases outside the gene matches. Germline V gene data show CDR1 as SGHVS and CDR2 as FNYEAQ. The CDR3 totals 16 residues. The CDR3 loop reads CASSSRVAGKGYEQYF. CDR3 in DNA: TGTGCCAGCAGCTCCCGGGTAGCGGGGAAAGGGTACGAGCAGTACTTC.

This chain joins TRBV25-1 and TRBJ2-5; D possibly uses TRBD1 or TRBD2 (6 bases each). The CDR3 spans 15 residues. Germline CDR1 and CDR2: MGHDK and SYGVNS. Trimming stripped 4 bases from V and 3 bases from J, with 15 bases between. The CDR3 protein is CASSGTGGAEETQYF. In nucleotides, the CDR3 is TGTGCCAGCAGTGGCACCGGGGGCGCGGAAGAGACCCAGTACTTC.

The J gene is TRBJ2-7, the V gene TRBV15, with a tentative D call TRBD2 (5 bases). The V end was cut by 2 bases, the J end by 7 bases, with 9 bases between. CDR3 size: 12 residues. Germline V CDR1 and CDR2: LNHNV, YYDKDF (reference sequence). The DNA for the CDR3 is TGTGCCACCAGCAGATCCCCGGGAGAGCAGTACTTC. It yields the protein CATSRSPGEQYF.

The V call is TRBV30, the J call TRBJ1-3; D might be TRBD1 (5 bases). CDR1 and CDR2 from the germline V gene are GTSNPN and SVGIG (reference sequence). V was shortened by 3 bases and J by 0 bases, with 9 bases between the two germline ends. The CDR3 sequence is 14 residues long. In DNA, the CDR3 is TGTGCCTGGAGGGGGGACGTCTCTGGAAACACCATATATTTT. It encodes CAWRGDVSGNTIYF.

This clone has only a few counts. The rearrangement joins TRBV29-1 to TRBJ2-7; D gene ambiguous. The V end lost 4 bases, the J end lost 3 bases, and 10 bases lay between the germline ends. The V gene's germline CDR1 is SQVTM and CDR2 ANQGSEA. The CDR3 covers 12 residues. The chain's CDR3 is CSVVLRSYEQYF. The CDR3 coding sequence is TGCAGCGTTGTCCTAAGGAGCTACGAGCAGTACTTC.

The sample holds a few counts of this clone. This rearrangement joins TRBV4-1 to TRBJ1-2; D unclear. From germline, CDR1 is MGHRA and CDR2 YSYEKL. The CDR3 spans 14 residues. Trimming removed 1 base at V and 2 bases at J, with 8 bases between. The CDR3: CASSQGAVNYGYTF. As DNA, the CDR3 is TGCGCCAGCAGCCAAGGGGCGGTAAACTATGGCTACACCTTC.

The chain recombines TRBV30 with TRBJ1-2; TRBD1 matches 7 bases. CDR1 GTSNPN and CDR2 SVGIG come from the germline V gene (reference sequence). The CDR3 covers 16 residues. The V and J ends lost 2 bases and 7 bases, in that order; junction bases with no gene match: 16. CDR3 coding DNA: TGTGCCTGGAGTATCCCCCCCCTCAGACAGGGCGCTGGCTACACCTTC. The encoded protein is CAWSIPPLRQGAGYTF.

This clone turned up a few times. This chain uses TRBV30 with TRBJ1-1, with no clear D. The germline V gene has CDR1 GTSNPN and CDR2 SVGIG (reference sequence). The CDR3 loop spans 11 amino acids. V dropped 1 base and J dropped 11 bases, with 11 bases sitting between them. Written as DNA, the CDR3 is TGTGCCTGGAGTGGTGAGGGAAAGGCTTTCTTT. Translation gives CAWSGEGKAFF. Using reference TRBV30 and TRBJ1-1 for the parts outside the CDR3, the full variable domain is SQTIHQWPATLVQPVGSPLSLECTVEGTSNPNLYWYRQAAGRGLQLLFYSVGIGQISSEVPQNLSASRPQDRQFILSSKKLLLSDSGFYLCAWSGEGKAFFGQGTRLTVV.

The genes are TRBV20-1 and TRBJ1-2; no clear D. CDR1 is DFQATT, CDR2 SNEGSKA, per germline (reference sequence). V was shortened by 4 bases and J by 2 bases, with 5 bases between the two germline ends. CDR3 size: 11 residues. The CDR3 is CSATPNYGYTF. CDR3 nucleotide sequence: TGCAGTGCTACCCCAAACTATGGCTACACCTTC.

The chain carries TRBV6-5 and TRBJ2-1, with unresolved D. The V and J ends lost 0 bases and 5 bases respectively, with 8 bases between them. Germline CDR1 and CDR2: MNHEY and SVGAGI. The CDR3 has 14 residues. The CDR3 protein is CASSYSGSNNEQFF. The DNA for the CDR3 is TGTGCCAGCAGTTACTCCGGGTCCAACAATGAGCAGTTCTTC.

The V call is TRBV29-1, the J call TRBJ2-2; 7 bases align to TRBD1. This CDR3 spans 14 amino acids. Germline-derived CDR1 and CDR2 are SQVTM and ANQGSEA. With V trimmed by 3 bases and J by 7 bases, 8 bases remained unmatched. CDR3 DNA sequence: TGCAGCGTTGATAGGGCAGGGGGAATCGGGGAGCTGTTTTTT. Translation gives CSVDRAGGIGELFF.

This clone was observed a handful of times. CDR3 in DNA: TGTGCCAGCAGTGAGTCGAGCGGGCACACCGGGGAGCTGTTTTTT. This codes for CASSESSGHTGELFF. This chain uses TRBV2 with TRBJ2-2, with D perhaps TRBD2 (6 bases). The CDR3 has 15 amino acids. V lost 3 bases, J lost 3 bases, and 11 bases lay in between. Germline CDR1 reads SNHLY; CDR2 reads FYNNEI. Looking up the rest from reference TRBV2 and TRBJ2-2 gives the full variable domain: EPEVTQTPSHQVTQMGQEVILRCVPISNHLYFYWYRQILGQKVEFLVSFYNNEISEKSEIFDDQFSVERPDGSNFTLKIRSTKLEDSAMYFCASSESSGHTGELFFGEGSRLTVL.

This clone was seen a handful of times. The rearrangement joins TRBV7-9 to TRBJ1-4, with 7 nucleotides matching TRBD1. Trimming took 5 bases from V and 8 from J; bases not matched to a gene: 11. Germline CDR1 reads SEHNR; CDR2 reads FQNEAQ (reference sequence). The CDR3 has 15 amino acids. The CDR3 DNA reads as TGTGCCAGCAGCCGCTACAGGGGTATCGGAGAAAAACTGTTTTTT. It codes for CASSRYRGIGEKLFF.

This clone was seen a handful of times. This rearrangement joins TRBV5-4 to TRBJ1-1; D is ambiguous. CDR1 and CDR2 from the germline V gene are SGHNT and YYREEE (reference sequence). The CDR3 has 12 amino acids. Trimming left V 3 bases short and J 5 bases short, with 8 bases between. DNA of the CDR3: TGTGCCAGCAGCTACGTAGGGACTGAAGCTTTCTTT. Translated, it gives CASSYVGTEAFF.

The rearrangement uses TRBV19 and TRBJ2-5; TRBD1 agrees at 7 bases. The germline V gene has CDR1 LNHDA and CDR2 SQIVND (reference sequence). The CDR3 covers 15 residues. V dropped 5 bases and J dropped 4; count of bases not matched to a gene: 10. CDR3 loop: CASSLGQPVGETQYF. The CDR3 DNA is TGTGCCAGTAGTCTGGGACAGCCCGTAGGAGAGACCCAGTACTTC.

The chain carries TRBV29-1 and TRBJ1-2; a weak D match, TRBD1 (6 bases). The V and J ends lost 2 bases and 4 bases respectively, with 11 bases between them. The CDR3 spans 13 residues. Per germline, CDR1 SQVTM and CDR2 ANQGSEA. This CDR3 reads CSVERGDLYGYTF. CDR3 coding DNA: TGCAGCGTTGAAAGGGGGGACCTCTATGGCTACACCTTC.

In nucleotides, the CDR3 is TGTGCCAGCAGTGAAGCGGCCGAAAGCTATGGCTACACCTTC. Protein: CASSEAAESYGYTF. The rearrangement links TRBV6-1 to TRBJ1-2; no definite D call. V was pared by 0 bases and J by 4 bases, with 9 bases between. Germline CDR1 is MNHNS and CDR2 is SASEGT. The CDR3 spans 14 residues.

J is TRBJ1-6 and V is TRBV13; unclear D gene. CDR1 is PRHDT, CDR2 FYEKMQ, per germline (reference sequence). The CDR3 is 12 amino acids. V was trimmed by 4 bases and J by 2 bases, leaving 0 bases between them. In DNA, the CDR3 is TGTGCCAGCAGCTCCTATAATTCACCCCTCCACTTT. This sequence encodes CASSSYNSPLHF. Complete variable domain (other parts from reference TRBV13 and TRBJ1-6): AAGVIQSPRHLIKEKRETATLKCYPIPRHDTVYWYQQGPGQDPQFLISFYEKMQSDKGSIPDRFSAQQFSDYHSELNMSSLELGDSALYFCASSSYNSPLHFGNGTRLTVT.

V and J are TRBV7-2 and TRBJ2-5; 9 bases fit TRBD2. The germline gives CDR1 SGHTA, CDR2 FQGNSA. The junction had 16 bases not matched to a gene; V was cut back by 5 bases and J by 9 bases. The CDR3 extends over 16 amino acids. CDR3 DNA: TGTGCCAGCAGCATAGGAGGACTAGCGATAGGGGCGGCCCAGTACTTC. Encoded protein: CASSIGGLAIGAAQYF.

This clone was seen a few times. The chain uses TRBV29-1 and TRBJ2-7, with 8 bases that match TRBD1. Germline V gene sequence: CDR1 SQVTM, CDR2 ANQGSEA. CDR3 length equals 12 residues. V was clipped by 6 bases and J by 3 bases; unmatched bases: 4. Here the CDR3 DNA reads TGCAGCGTGTCCGGGACAGGCTACGAGCAGTACTTC. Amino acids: CSVSGTGYEQYF.

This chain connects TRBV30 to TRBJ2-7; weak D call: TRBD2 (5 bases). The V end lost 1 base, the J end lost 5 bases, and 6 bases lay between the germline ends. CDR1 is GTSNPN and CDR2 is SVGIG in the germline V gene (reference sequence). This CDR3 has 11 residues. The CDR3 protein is CAWSAGNEQYF. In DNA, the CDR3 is TGTGCCTGGAGTGCCGGGAACGAGCAGTACTTC.

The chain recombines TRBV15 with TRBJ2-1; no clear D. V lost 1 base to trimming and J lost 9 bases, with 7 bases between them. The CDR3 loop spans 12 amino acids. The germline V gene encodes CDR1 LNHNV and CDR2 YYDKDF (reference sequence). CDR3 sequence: CATSRASGEQFF. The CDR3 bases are TGTGCCACCAGCAGAGCCTCGGGTGAGCAGTTCTTC.

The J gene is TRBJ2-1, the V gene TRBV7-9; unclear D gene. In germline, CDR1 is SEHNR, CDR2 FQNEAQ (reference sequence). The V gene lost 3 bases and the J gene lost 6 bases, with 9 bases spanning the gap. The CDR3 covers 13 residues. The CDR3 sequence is CASSFDVINEQFF. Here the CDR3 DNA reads TGTGCCAGCAGCTTCGATGTTATCAATGAGCAGTTCTTC.

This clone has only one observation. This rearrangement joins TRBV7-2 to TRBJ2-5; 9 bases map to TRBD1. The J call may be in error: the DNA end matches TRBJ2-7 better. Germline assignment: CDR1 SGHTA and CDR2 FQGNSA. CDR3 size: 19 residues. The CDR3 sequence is CASSITGTGRPGLNYEQYF. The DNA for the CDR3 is TGTGCCAGCAGCATAACCGGGACAGGGCGACCGGGTCTAAACTACGAGCAGTACTTC.

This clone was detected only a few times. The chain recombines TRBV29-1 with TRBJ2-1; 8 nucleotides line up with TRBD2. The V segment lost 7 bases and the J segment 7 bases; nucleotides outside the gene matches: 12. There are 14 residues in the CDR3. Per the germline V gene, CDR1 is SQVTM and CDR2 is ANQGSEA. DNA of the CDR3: TGCAGCGCGATAGCGGGGCGGCGGAGGAATGAGCAGTTCTTC. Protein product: CSAIAGRRRNEQFF.

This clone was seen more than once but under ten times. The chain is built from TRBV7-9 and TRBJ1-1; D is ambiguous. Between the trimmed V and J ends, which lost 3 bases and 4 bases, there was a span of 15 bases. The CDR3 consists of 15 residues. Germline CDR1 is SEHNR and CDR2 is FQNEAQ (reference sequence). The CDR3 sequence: CASSFATARGTEAFF. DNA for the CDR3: TGTGCCAGCAGCTTCGCTACGGCCCGGGGCACTGAAGCTTTCTTT.

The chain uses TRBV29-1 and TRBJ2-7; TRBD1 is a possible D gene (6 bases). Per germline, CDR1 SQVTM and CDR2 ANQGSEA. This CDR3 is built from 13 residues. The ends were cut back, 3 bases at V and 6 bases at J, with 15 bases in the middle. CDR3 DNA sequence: TGCAGCGTTGAGGGGCAGGGGCTGGGCGAGCAGTACTTC. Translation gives CSVEGQGLGEQYF.